This T cell receptor beta chain was retrieved from a study of response to subunit inactivated influenza vaccine. Study-level results: Authors suggested each seasonal influenza vaccination recruits few new T cells.

With regard to this clonotype: Antigen unknown.

Germline CDR1 and CDR2: SGHAT and FQDESV (reference sequence). The V end lost 2 bases, the J end lost 1 base, and 17 bases lay between the germline ends. The CDR3 is 18 residues long. TCRdb called the RT-PCR reads again in MiXCR, with one record for every CDR3 protein. This sample has hundreds of thousands of distinct CDR3 sequences; about 18% occur once, and the top ten carry about a tenth. The sequencing used PBMCs from blood, collected 5 to 6 days after vaccination. The source of this sequence is a man aged 50 or older who received an inactivated influenza vaccine. The chain uses TRBV11-1 and TRBJ2-2, with D possibly being TRBD1 or TRBD2 (5 bases each). As DNA, the CDR3 is TGTGCCAGCAGCTTATTTCCGGGGCGGAGCGTGAACACCGGGGAGCTGTTTTTT. Amino acid sequence: CASSLFPGRSVNTGELFF.